These 14 T cell receptor beta chains originate from one sample sequenced in a study of control samples from healthy donors and cancer patients. Clones were sequenced by immunoSEQ multiplex PCR, and TCRdb holds only the in-frame ones, with some missing. Among 75,000 to 100,000 clones listed, 89% were seen once. Source material: blood. The receptors were gathered from a man aged 45-60 years in good health.

The J gene is TRBJ1-4, the V gene TRBV28, with D unclear. Looked up from germline, CDR1 is MDHEN and CDR2 is SYDVKM. The CDR3 totals 15 residues. V was cut by 6 bases and J by 4 bases, with 15 bases left in between. CDR3 nucleotide sequence: TGTGCCAGCAGACTCTCAGCCGGTGATAATGAAAAACTGTTTTTT. Protein sequence: CASRLSAGDNEKLFF. Full variable domain (rest looked up from reference TRBV28 and TRBJ1-4): DVKVTQSSRYLVKRTGEKVFLECVQDMDHENMFWYRQDPGLGLRLIYFSYDVKMKEKGDIPEGYSVSREKKERFSLILESASTNQTSMYLCASRLSAGDNEKLFFGSGTQLSVL.

The chain is built from TRBV25-1 and TRBJ1-2, with D perhaps TRBD1 (6 bases). V lost 8 bases and J lost 8, with 15 bases in between. This CDR3 has 12 amino acids. The germline gives CDR1 MGHDK, CDR2 SYGVNS. CDR3 sequence: CASGAGAGGYTF. In DNA, the CDR3 is TGTGCCAGCGGCGCGGGGGCAGGAGGCTACACCTTC.

The V gene is TRBV19, the J gene TRBJ1-5; 11 nucleotides match TRBD1. Trimming removed 5 bases from V and 1 base from J; junction bases left unmatched: 13. Germline V gene data show CDR1 as LNHDA and CDR2 as SQIVND (reference sequence). The CDR3 consists of 19 residues. CDR3 residues: CASSAYRDRGRGSNQPQHF. The CDR3 region has the DNA TGTGCCAGTAGTGCCTACCGGGACAGGGGGAGAGGGAGCAATCAGCCCCAGCATTTT.

In DNA form, the CDR3 reads TGTGCCAGCAGTTCTCCCCGGACTTATGAAAAACTGTTTTTT. It encodes CASSSPRTYEKLFF. The chain couples TRBV6-5 to TRBJ1-4, with D uncertain. V dropped 4 bases and J dropped 6 bases, with 12 bases sitting between them. Germline CDR1 is MNHEY and CDR2 is SVGAGI. There are 14 residues in the CDR3.

The CDR3 region is CAWRGSGQGSGANVLTF. CDR3 DNA sequence: TGTGCCTGGAGGGGATCAGGACAGGGCTCTGGGGCCAACGTCCTGACTTTC. The V call is TRBV30, the J call TRBJ2-6, with TRBD1 identical over 8 bases. Germline CDR1 reads GTSNPN; CDR2 reads SVGIG (reference sequence). The CDR3 extends over 17 amino acids. The V segment lost 3 bases and the J segment 0 bases; nucleotides outside the gene matches: 7.

By share of the sample, this clone is medium-sized (0.01 to 0.1%). The chain joins TRBV5-1 to TRBJ2-7; no clear D gene. This CDR3 has 14 residues. V was pared by 1 base and J by 2 bases, with 10 bases between. Germline CDR1 and CDR2: SGHRS and YFSETQ. CDR3 amino acids: CASSLPTSTYEQYF. For the CDR3, the DNA is TGCGCCAGCAGCTTGCCCACCTCCACCTACGAGCAGTACTTC.

The chain combines TRBV2 with TRBJ2-3, with 7 positions matching TRBD1. CDR3 size: 15 residues. V shed 7 bases and J 3 bases; nucleotides not matched to a gene: 10. Germline V gene lookup returns CDR1 SNHLY and CDR2 FYNNEI. CDR3 bases: TGTGCCAGCACCGTAAGGGGGCTAAGAACAGATACGCAGTATTTT. Encoded protein: CASTVRGLRTDTQYF.

The gene calls are TRBV30 and TRBJ1-3; the D gene is possibly TRBD1 (6 bases). The V end lost 2 bases, the J end lost 8 bases, and 19 bases lay between the germline ends. The germline CDR1 and CDR2 sequences are GTSNPN and SVGIG (reference sequence). The CDR3 runs 15 residues. CDR3 nucleotides: TGTGCCTGGAGTCCGAGGGCAGGGGTGGGACACACCATATATTTT. This translates into CAWSPRAGVGHTIYF.

The gene calls are TRBV5-4 and TRBJ1-1; 9 positions match TRBD1. The trim removed 3 bases at V and 4 bases at J, leaving 13 bases unmatched. From germline, CDR1 is SGHNT and CDR2 YYREEE (reference sequence). This CDR3 region has 17 residues. CDR3 DNA sequence: TGTGCCAGCAGCTCCAATTGGGGTGGGACAGGGTTCACTGAAGCTTTCTTT. This translates into CASSSNWGGTGFTEAFF.

The rearrangement uses TRBV6-4 and TRBJ2-2; a possible D gene is TRBD1 (5 bases). Germline CDR1 reads MRHNA; CDR2 reads SNTAGT. Trimming removed 4 bases from V and 5 bases from J, with 11 bases in between. The CDR3 totals 14 residues. CDR3: CASSVSQGTGELFF. The CDR3 DNA follows: TGTGCCAGCAGTGTCTCTCAGGGTACCGGGGAGCTGTTTTTT.

The V and J genes are TRBV5-1 and TRBJ2-5, with D possibly matching TRBD2 (7 bases). The CDR3 runs to 14 residues. Germline assignment: CDR1 SGHRS and CDR2 YFSETQ. The V gene lost 4 bases and the J gene lost 4 bases, with 14 bases spanning the gap. CDR3 DNA sequence: TGCGCCAGCAGCCCTCGTGCGGGGGCAGAGACCCAGTACTTC. The encoded protein is CASSPRAGAETQYF.

The V gene is TRBV5-5, the J gene TRBJ1-1; D possibly corresponds to TRBD1 (6 bases). V lost 5 bases to trimming and J lost 0 bases, with 11 bases between them. Germline-derived CDR1 and CDR2 are SGHKS and YYEKEE (reference sequence). The CDR3 sequence is 14 residues long. CDR3 in amino acids: CASRGGQLNTEAFF. CDR3 nucleotide sequence: TGTGCCAGCAGAGGTGGACAGTTGAACACTGAAGCTTTCTTT.

This clone was found once. V and J are TRBV12-3 or TRBV12-4 and TRBJ1-2, with D uncertain. V lost 1 base and J lost 7, with 10 bases in between. This CDR3 region has 13 residues. In DNA, the CDR3 is TGTGCCAGCAGTTTAGAGGCAGTCTTTGGCTACACCTTC. Translated, it gives CASSLEAVFGYTF.

CDR3 sequence (DNA): TGTGCCAGCAGCTTGACAGGGACTGAAGCTTTCTTT. Its protein product is CASSLTGTEAFF. This chain uses TRBV5-6 with TRBJ1-1; a weak D match, TRBD1 (6 bases). The CDR3 is made up of 12 amino acids. Trimming left V 1 base short and J 5 bases short, with 6 bases between. Germline CDR1 reads SGHDT; CDR2 reads YYEEEE.